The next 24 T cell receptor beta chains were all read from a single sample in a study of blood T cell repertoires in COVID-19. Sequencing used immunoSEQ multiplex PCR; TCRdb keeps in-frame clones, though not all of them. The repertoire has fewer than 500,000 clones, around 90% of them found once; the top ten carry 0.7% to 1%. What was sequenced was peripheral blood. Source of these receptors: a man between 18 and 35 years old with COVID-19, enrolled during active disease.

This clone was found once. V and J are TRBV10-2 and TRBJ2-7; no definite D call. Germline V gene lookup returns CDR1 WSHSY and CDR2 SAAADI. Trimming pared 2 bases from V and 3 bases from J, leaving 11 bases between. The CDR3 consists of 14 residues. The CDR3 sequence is CASSEVKVSYEQYF. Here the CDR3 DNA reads TGCGCCAGCAGTGAGGTGAAAGTCAGCTACGAGCAGTACTTC.

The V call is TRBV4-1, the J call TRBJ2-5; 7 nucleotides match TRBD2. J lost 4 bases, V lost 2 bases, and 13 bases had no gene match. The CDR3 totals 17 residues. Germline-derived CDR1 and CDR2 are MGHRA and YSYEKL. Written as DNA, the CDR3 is TGCGCCAGCAGCCAACTCTGGGAGGGGAAAGGCCGAGAGACCCAGTACTTC. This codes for CASSQLWEGKGRETQYF.

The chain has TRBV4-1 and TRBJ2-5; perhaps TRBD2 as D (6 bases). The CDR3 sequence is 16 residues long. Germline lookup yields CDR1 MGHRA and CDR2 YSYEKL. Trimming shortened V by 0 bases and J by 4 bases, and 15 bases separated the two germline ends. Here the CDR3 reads CASSQDTGGSRETQYF. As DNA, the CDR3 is TGCGCCAGCAGCCAAGATACTGGGGGGAGTCGAGAGACCCAGTACTTC.

CDR3 in amino acids: CASSLVPGGTSEKETQYF. In DNA, the CDR3 is TGTGCCAGCAGCTTAGTCCCGGGTGGGACTAGCGAAAAAGAGACCCAGTACTTC. V is TRBV7-9 and J is TRBJ2-5; TRBD2 agrees at 10 bases. CDR3 length equals 18 residues. The germline V gene encodes CDR1 SEHNR and CDR2 FQNEAQ (reference sequence). Unmatched junction bases numbered 11, after V lost 1 base and J lost 3 bases.

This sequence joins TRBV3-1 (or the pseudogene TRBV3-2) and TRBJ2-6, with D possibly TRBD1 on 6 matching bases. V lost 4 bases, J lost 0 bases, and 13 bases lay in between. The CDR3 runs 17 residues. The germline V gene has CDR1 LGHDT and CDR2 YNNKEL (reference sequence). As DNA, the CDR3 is TGTGCCAGCAGCCCGGGAACAGGGTTCTCTGGGGCCAACGTCCTGACTTTC. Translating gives CASSPGTGFSGANVLTF.

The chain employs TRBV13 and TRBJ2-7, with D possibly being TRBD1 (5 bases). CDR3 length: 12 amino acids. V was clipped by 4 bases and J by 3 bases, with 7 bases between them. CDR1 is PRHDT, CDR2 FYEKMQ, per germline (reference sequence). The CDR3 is CASSSTGYEQYF. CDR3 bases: TGTGCCAGCAGCTCTACAGGCTACGAGCAGTACTTC.

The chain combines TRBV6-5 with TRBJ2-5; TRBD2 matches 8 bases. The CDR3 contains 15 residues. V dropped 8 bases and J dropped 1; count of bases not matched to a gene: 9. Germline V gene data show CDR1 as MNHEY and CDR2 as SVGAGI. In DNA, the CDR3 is TGTGCCAGCTCCAGAAGGACTAGCCTCCAAGAGACCCAGTACTTC. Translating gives CASSRRTSLQETQYF.

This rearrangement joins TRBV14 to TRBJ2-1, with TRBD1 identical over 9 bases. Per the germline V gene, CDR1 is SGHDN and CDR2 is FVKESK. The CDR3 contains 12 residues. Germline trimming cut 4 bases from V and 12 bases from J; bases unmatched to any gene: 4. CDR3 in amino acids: CASSRDRAGQFF. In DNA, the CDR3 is TGTGCCAGCAGCCGGGACAGGGCTGGGCAGTTCTTC. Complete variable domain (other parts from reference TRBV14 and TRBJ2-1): EAGVTQFPSHSVIEKGQTVTLRCDPISGHDNLYWYRRVMGKEIKFLLHFVKESKQDESGMPNNRFLAERTGGTYSTLKVQPAELEDSGVYFCASSRDRAGQFFGPGTRLTVL.

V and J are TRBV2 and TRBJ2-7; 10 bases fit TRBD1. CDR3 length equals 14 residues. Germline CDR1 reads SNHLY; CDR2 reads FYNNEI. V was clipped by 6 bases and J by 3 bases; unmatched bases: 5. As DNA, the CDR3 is TGTGCCAGCAGCCAGACAGGGGGCTACTACGAGCAGTACTTC. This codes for CASSQTGGYYEQYF.

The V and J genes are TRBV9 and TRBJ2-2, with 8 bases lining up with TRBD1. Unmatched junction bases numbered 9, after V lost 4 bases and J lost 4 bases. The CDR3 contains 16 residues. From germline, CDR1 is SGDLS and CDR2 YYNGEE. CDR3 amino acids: CASSTWTGIATGELFF. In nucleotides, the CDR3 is TGTGCCAGCAGCACGTGGACAGGGATAGCCACCGGGGAGCTGTTTTTT.

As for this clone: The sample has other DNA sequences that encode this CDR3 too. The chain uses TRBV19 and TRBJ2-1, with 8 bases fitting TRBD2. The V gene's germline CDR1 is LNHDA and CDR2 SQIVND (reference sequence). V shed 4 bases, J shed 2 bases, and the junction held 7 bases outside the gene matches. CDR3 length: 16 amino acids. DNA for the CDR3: TGTGCCAGTAGTAGGGGCGGGAGGACGGCCTACAATGAGCAGTTCTTC. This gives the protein CASSRGGRTAYNEQFF.

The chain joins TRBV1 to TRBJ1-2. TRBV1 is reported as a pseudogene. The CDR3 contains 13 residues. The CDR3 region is CTSSVGGSAGYTF. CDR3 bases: TGCACCAGCAGCGTTGGAGGGAGCGCTGGCTACACCTTC.

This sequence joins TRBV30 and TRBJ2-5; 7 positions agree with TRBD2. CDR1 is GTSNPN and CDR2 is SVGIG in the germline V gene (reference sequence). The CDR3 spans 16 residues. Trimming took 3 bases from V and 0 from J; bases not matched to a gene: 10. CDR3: CAWRPHPGLYQETQYF. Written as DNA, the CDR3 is TGTGCCTGGAGGCCACATCCGGGACTATACCAAGAGACCCAGTACTTC.

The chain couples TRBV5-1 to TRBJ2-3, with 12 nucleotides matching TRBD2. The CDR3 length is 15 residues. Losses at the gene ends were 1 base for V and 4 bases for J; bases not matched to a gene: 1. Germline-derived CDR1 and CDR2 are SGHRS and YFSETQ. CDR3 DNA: TGCGCCAGCAGCTTGACTAGCGGGAGGCCAGATACGCAGTATTTT. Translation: CASSLTSGRPDTQYF.

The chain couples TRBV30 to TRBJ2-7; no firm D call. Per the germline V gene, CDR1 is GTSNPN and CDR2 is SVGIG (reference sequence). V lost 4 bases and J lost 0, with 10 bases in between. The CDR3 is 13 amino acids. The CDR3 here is CAWTISASYEQYF. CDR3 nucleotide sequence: TGTGCCTGGACTATCTCCGCCTCCTACGAGCAGTACTTC.

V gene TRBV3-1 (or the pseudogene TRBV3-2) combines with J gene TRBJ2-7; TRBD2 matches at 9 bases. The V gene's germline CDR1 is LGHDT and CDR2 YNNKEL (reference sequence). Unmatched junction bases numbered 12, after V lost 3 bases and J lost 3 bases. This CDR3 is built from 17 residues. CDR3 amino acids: CASSHTGTSIGVYEQYF. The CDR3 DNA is TGTGCCAGCAGCCACACCGGGACTAGCATAGGTGTCTACGAGCAGTACTTC.

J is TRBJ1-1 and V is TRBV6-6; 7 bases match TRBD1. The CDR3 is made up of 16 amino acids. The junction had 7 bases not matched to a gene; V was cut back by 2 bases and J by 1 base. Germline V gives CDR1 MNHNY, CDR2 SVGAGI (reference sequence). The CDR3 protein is CASSYLWDRANTEAFF. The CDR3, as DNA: TGTGCCAGCAGTTACCTGTGGGACAGAGCGAACACTGAAGCTTTCTTT.

In nucleotides, the CDR3 is TGTGCCTGGAGTTACCTTGAGCGGGAGCAGTACTTC. Amino acid sequence: CAWSYLEREQYF. The rearrangement links TRBV30 to TRBJ2-7, with a weak D call TRBD2 (5 bases). Looked up from germline, CDR1 is GTSNPN and CDR2 is SVGIG (reference sequence). The V gene lost 2 bases and the J gene lost 7 bases, with 12 bases spanning the gap. This CDR3 is built from 12 residues. Complete variable domain (other parts from reference TRBV30 and TRBJ2-7): SQTIHQWPATLVQPVGSPLSLECTVEGTSNPNLYWYRQAAGRGLQLLFYSVGIGQISSEVPQNLSASRPQDRQFILSSKKLLLSDSGFYLCAWSYLEREQYFGPGTRLTVT.

The CDR3 sequence is CATSGVAGGLYEQFF. In nucleotides, the CDR3 is TGTGCCACCAGTGGGGTAGCGGGAGGGTTGTATGAGCAGTTCTTC. The gene calls are TRBV24-1 and TRBJ2-1, with TRBD2 matching over 11 bases. The V gene's germline CDR1 is KGHDR and CDR2 SFDVKD. V dropped 5 bases and J dropped 8; count of bases not matched to a gene: 7. The CDR3 is 15 residues long.

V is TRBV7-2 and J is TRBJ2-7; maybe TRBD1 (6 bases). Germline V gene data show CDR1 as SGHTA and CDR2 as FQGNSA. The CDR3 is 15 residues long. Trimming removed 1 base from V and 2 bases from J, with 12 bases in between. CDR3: CASSLVGRDTYEQYF. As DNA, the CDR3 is TGTGCCAGCAGCTTAGTGGGAAGGGACACCTACGAGCAGTACTTC.

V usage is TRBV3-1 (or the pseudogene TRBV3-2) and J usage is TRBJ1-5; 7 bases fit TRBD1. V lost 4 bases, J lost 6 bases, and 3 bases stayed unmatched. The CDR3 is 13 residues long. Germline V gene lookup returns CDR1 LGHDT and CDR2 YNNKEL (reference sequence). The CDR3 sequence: CASSRTGAQPQHF. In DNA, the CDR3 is TGTGCCAGCAGCCGAACAGGGGCTCAGCCCCAGCATTTT.

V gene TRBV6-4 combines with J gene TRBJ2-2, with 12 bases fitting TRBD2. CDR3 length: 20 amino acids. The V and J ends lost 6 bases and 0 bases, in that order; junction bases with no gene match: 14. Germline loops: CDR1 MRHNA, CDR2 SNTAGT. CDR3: CASRPLAGGLAAANTGELFF. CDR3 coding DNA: TGTGCCAGCAGACCACTAGCGGGGGGATTAGCAGCAGCGAACACCGGGGAGCTGTTTTTT.

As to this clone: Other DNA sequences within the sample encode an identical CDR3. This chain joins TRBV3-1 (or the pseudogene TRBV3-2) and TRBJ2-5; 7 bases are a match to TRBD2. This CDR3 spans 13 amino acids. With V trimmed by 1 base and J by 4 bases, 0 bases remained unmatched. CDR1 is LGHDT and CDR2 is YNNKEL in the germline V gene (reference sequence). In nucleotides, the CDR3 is TGTGCCAGCAGCCAAGCGGGGGGAGAGACCCAGTACTTC. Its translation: CASSQAGGETQYF.

The CDR3 DNA sequence: TGTGCCAGCAGCCTAACAGGGGGCATTGGCGGGGAGCTGTTTTTT. Protein: CASSLTGGIGGELFF. The rearrangement links TRBV6-5 to TRBJ2-2; 9 bases line up with TRBD1. V lost 6 bases to trimming and J lost 7 bases; unmatched junction nucleotides: 9. Germline CDR1 is MNHEY and CDR2 is SVGAGI. The CDR3 runs to 15 residues.